This T cell receptor beta chain was sequenced in a study of cytomegalovirus exposure and HLA in healthy donors (dated by TCRdb to the late 2010s). Some background on the complete study: An earlier analysis of roughly 610 of the donors reported about 300 Gb of sequence data and some 110 million unique TCR beta sequences obtained from approximately 180 million T cells. In a later analysis, previously published TCR beta repertoires from 670 or so donors were re-analyzed and high-resolution HLA genotyping was added so that TCR occurrence patterns could be studied. To predict cytomegalovirus infection status, the study brought together high-throughput TCR immunosequencing, statistical association of individual TCRs with disease status, and machine learning. The number of typed donors differed by locus: 629-630 for A, B, C, DRB1 and DQB1; about 520 for DQA1; approximately 600 for DPA1; and some 450 for DPB1. The study used immunosequencing to profile the T cell repertoires of 666 subjects and linked those repertoires to cytomegalovirus serostatus. The later analysis used no new phenotypic data to find candidate immune exposures, relying instead on TCR beta sequences and their occurrence across donors. Among the roughly 400 genotyped donors, approximately 82% belonged to the genetic ancestry cluster associated with self-reported Caucasian donors. Genome-wide SNP genotypes for about 60% of the roughly 670 donors were used in a later genetic analysis, which treated that subset as a discovery cohort. The aim of the study was to test whether cataloging public T cell receptors could identify signatures of past pathogen exposure. In an earlier analysis of 587 of the donors, high-throughput TCR beta sequencing was used to judge whether each TCR beta V gene segment behaved as functional or pseudogenic. Both class I and class II loci were covered by HLA typing, at four-digit resolution. In addition to the first cohort of approximately 650 subjects, a separate validation cohort of approximately 120 different subjects was used. All discovery cohort repertoires had been generated on a single sequencing platform. On average, about 200,000 unique TCR beta nucleotide sequences were sequenced per donor among about 400 genotyped donors of the cohort, with roughly 19% of those sequences being non-productive. Around 300 gigabases of sequencing data and approximately 84 million unique TCR sequences were included in an early release covering several hundred HLA-typed donors. Donor age, sex, ethnicity and CMV serostatus were collected together with the repertoire data. Because of strong linkage in the cohort, roughly five DR-DQ haplotypes were treated as single units for association and clustering.

The cohort was made up of 500 to 850 healthy bone marrow donors. All cohort members were sampled while nominally healthy, although unrecorded immune exposures were likely present. The donor tested CMV seronegative and was one of the 352 seronegative cohort members. Each donor provided a peripheral blood sample, and peripheral blood mononuclear cells were used for TCR beta sequencing. The Qiagen DNeasy Blood Extraction Kit was used to extract genomic DNA from the blood cell samples. Study-wide conclusions, independent of this receptor: In vitro tests confirmed that three of the cytomegalovirus-associated TCR beta chains recognize cytomegalovirus antigens. An earlier analysis of some 560 of the donors showed that most TCR beta V segments appeared in productive rearrangements either about 90% or about 30% of the time, which broadly matched IMGT annotations. In this cohort, only TCR beta chains were sequenced, and detectable features were limited by the absence of alpha or paired-chain data. Most TCR sequences were observed very rarely across donors, whereas some public TCRs were present in many individuals. A further reported finding was that TCR beta sequences accurately predicted the HLA-A and HLA-B alleles for most subjects in the first cohort. In a later genetic analysis, fewer N-insertions in productive TCRs were reported among donors in an Asian-associated ancestry cluster than the approximately 630-donor mean. CMV serostatus was the only immune exposure information available for the cohort. Specific HLA alleles were associated with about 17,000 TCR beta sequences at a false discovery rate of 0.05 in a later analysis. In a later analysis, HLA-associated TCR beta chains were found to be more clonally expanded and to have lower generation probabilities than equally common non-associated chains. Assigning TCR associations to individual alleles was difficult when HLA alleles, especially DR and DQ, strongly co-occurred. In a later analysis, most CMV-associated TCR beta chains were found to appear HLA-restricted, with HLA associations seemingly driven largely by CMV exposure. In a later genetic analysis, a missense DCLRE1C variant was associated with V-gene and J-gene trimming of TCR beta chains, and the association was replicated in an independent cohort. HLA typing was unavailable for some donors at each locus, so association tests used only the typed subset. A cluster of highly shared sequence variants was judged likely to represent a technical artifact of the sequencing pipeline. Because counts were too low, roughly 18 rarely observed V segments, including chromosome 9 orphons, were left out of the earlier analysis of roughly 600 of the donors. Cytomegalovirus status was reported to be diagnosed by the classifier with high specificity and sensitivity in both the original and validation cohorts. According to a later analysis, TCR association rates differed among HLA loci, with DRB1 alleles showing the most associated TCRs and HLA-C alleles showing the fewest. The presence/absence analyses assumed that sequencing depth was roughly uniform across donors, and that assumption may not be true. In the study, about 150 TCR beta chains were listed as associated with cytomegalovirus. Linkage disequilibrium might explain the correlated functional status among segregating V segments, but an unknown experimental factor could not be ruled out. In a later analysis, several top co-occurrence clusters were reported to appear linked to parvovirus B19, influenza, CMV and Epstein-Barr virus. It was suggested by the authors that the approach could potentially be generalized to other disease states and immunological phenotypes.

The library was obtained by the immunoSEQ multiplex PCR assay. A mixture of 60 forward primers for TCR Vbeta segments and 13 reverse primers for TCR Jbeta segments was used in the multiplex PCR. The CDR3 region of rearranged TCR beta genes was amplified from genomic DNA with a multiplex PCR assay. On the Illumina HiSeq System, the amplified TCR beta libraries were sequenced as 87-base-pair reads. As for the authors' bioinformatics: Across the 500 to 700 repertoires, a later analysis counted approximately 83 million unique TCR beta chains, roughly 11 million of which were shared by at least two donors. A nearest-neighbor algorithm error-corrected the raw reads and collapsed the reads into unique sequences, merging closely related sequences to remove PCR and sequencing errors. V, D and J gene segments were assigned by aligning CDR3 sequences to IMGT reference sequences. Each retained sequence needed at least a six-nucleotide match to both a V gene segment and a J gene segment. A rearrangement was called productive if the CDR3 had no stop codons and remained in frame with V and J, and every other rearrangement was called non-productive. CDR3 was defined according to IMGT convention as the region running from the second conserved V-encoded cysteine to the conserved J-encoded phenylalanine. The earlier analysis of 550 to 650 of the donors excluded any sequence lacking an unambiguous match to a single V gene segment. In an earlier analysis of 450 to 700 of the donors, V segments were called functional above 56.7% productive rearrangements and were called segregating when the between-donor standard deviation exceeded 5%. A statistical classification framework was built to diagnose cytomegalovirus status from the catalog of TCR beta chain sequences. A later analysis assigned V and J genes by comparing TCR nucleotide sequences with IMGT/GENE-DB human TR gene sequences. Using the TCRdist pipeline, a later analysis assigned CDR3 sequences along with most-parsimonious VDJ recombination scenarios. In a later analysis, every TCR beta chain was defined by the combination of its CDR3 amino acid sequence and its V-gene family, and reads without a unique V-gene family were dropped. In a later analysis, nearly 600 highly shared, low-generation-probability nucleotide sequences were removed to address suspected cross-contamination and a sequencing artifact. In a later analysis, a clonal expansion index was calculated for each public chain from normalized within-repertoire ranks of inferred template counts. In a later analysis, generation probabilities were computed using a VDJ recombination model fitted to out-of-frame rearrangements, and the results were checked against IGoR. In a later analysis, hypergeometric tests were used to score TCR-TCR, TCR-HLA and TCR-CMV co-occurrence, with a repertoire-size bias correction applied to TCR pairs. False discovery rates were estimated in a later analysis by permuting HLA or CMV assignments 20 times. In a later analysis, co-occurring TCRs were grouped using DBSCAN, and TCRdist sequence similarity was added for clustering within HLA-allele-positive subsets. Repertoires with fewer than 30,000 or more than 120,000 public chains, plus five repertoires with anomalous nucleotide sharing, were excluded from co-occurrence clustering. TCRdb took this table from immuneACCESS and kept in-frame rearrangements with V and J called. Such tables lack part of the clones; where checked against another copy, unresolved V genes explain under half of the gap, and the rest is unexplained. V, J and clone size derive from that table, while D and trimming were established from the DNA sequence. The table for this sample records approximately 120,000 clones. The ten largest account for under 1.3% of the sample.

Comment on this clone: Which antigen it targets is not known.

The specimen was PBMCs. The sequence was collected from a man aged 18 to 30 in good health and CMV-seronegative.

At the DNA level, the sequence is TGTGCCAGCAGCTTAGTGCGGGGAGGGGGCTACGAGCAGTACTTC. The encoded protein is CASSLVRGGGYEQYF. This chain is built from TRBV7-2 and TRBJ2-7; the D segment could be TRBD2, given 7 matching bases. CDR1 and CDR2 are read off the germline V gene as SGHTA and FQGNSA. V lost 1 base and J lost 3 bases; the stretch between them is 13 bases long. The CDR3 holds 15 amino acids from the cysteine to the phenylalanine. The kept DNA is CDR3 alone, 45 bases in frame from the first base.